This T cell receptor beta chain originates from a study of blood T cells in healthy people across ages. Each individual donor underwent a draw of about 9.9 milliliters of peripheral blood. A minimum of 7 million PBMCs was isolated per sample. A J-beta primer mix and a sample-barcoded 5' primer were used in a second PCR of roughly 7 to 12 cycles. TCRdb re-called the 5' RACE reads with MiXCR, one entry per CDR3 protein. The sample has approximately 1.5 million distinct CDR3 sequences, 30% to 35% seen once; the top ten hold approximately 11%. In its sample, this clonotype was seen a few times. The sample taken for sequencing was blood. The sequence was collected from a woman in her 30s in good health.

The CDR3 coding sequence is TGTGCCAGCAGCCCCGGTGATGGACAGGGCAATATGAATGAGCAGTTCTTC. This gives the protein CASSPGDGQGNMNEQFF. This chain joins TRBV7-3 and TRBJ2-1, with TRBD1 matching 8 bases. Germline assignment: CDR1 SGHTA and CDR2 FQGTGA. The CDR3 is 17 amino acids. The V gene end was trimmed by 5 bases and the J gene end by 7 bases; junction bases not matched to a gene: 16.